What follows is one TCR beta chain and its context. This CDR3 has 15 residues. V dropped 2 bases and J dropped 10 bases, with 17 bases sitting between them. In germline, CDR1 is MNHNS, CDR2 SASEGT. This record comes from a study of blood T cell repertoires in COVID-19. Study summary: Spain, Italy and the United States supplied samples that represented acute and convalescent COVID-19. PBMCs, B-cell-depleted T cells, or T cells provided the cDNA or gDNA that made up the material.

Original methodology: Reference gene primers were amplified, and this amplification served to estimate nucleated cell counts. Clones were read by immunoSEQ multiplex PCR, and TCRdb kept only the in-frame ones, dropping some. The V and J calls and clone size were taken over from that table, and D and trimming were inferred from the DNA. The sample yields roughly 180,000 clones, approximately 78% seen once. The sequence was obtained from a woman over 75 with COVID-19, enrolled during active disease. Material: peripheral blood. The chain recombines TRBV6-1 with TRBJ1-4; no reliable D call. The CDR3 protein is CASSEPWTGERKLFF. The CDR3 DNA reads as TGTGCCAGCAGTGAACCTTGGACTGGTGAGAGAAAACTGTTTTTT.